Detailed here is one T cell receptor beta chain. Antigen specificity is unknown. Sort purity for all populations was recorded as exceeding 98%. Expressed TCRB transcripts were sequenced, since all the RNA that had been isolated was reverse transcribed. Sequenced by immunoSEQ multiplex PCR; TCRdb stores in-frame clones only, minus some. The table shows roughly 450,000 clones, with 11% to 15% occurring only once. The data were taken from a study of beta chain features in type 1 diabetes. General study points: Short templates might get an advantage during PCR, and this would be equal in patients and controls. There was a moderate but significant shortening of TCRB CDR3s in all four CD4+ subsets of Type 1 diabetes patients.

Sequenced input: naive CD4+ T cells from blood. The sequence came from a man between 25 and 39 years old in good health.

CDR3 in amino acids: CASSQGDTTYEQYF. In DNA form, the CDR3 reads TGCGCCAGCAGCCAAGGTGACACTACCTACGAGCAGTACTTC. The chain joins TRBV4-1 to TRBJ2-7; D is undetermined. The CDR3 is made up of 14 amino acids. V dropped 1 base and J dropped 2 bases, with 9 bases sitting between them. The V gene's germline CDR1 is MGHRA and CDR2 YSYEKL.